The 25 T cell receptor beta chains listed next were all sequenced from one sample in a study of identical twins. One entry per CDR3 protein, called by TCRdb with MiXCR from the 5' RACE reads. This repertoire shows roughly 260,000 distinct CDR3 sequences, roughly an eighth found once; its top ten account for around 9%. The sequencing input was memory (CD45RO+) T cells sorted from blood. The receptors derive from a woman between 18 and 29 years old in good health.

This chain uses TRBV2 with TRBJ2-5; D not certain. V lost 5 bases and J 5 bases, leaving 12 bases between the germline ends. CDR1 and CDR2 (germline): SNHLY, FYNNEI. The CDR3 consists of 13 residues. CDR3 bases: TGTGCCAGCAGTAGACAATTAGGGGAGACCCAGTACTTC. Residues: CASSRQLGETQYF.

The rearrangement links TRBV3-1 to TRBJ1-1; 7 nucleotides agree with TRBD1. With 3 bases clipped from V and 9 bases from J, the junction kept 7 bases outside the gene matches. Germline CDR1 reads LGHDT; CDR2 reads YNNKEL (reference sequence). The CDR3 is 13 amino acids. CDR3: CASSQIRGQKAFF. CDR3 bases: TGTGCCAGCAGCCAGATCCGGGGACAGAAAGCTTTCTTT.

This clonotype was picked up a small number of times. V usage is TRBV7-2 and J usage is TRBJ2-3; 10 bases agree with TRBD1. With V trimmed by 5 bases and J by 4 bases, 9 bases remained unmatched. Germline assignment: CDR1 SGHTA and CDR2 FQGNSA. CDR3 length equals 16 residues. This chain's CDR3 is CASSTQVTGGADTQYF. The CDR3 nucleotides read TGTGCCAGCAGCACACAAGTGACAGGGGGCGCAGATACGCAGTATTTT.

In this sample, this clonotype turned up many times. This chain joins TRBV11-2 and TRBJ2-1, with 9 bases fitting TRBD2. Germline CDR1 and CDR2: SGHAT and FQNNGV. V lost 0 bases, J lost 4 bases, and 4 bases stayed unmatched. This CDR3 is built from 16 residues. CDR3 in DNA: TGTGCCAGCAGCTTAGAGGCAAGCGGGGGGTACAATGAGCAGTTCTTC. This gives the protein CASSLEASGGYNEQFF.

The rearrangement uses TRBV9 and TRBJ2-1; 11 nucleotides agree with TRBD2. This CDR3 is 14 amino acids long. Germline CDR1 reads SGDLS; CDR2 reads YYNGEE. With V trimmed by 0 bases and J by 10 bases, 3 bases remained unmatched. As DNA, the CDR3 is TGTGCCAGCAGCGTAGATCCTAGCGGGGGGGAGCAGTTCTTC. This translates into CASSVDPSGGEQFF.

The chain links TRBV20-1 to TRBJ2-4; 7 bases line up with TRBD1. The CDR3 is 15 amino acids. CDR1 and CDR2 from the germline V gene are DFQATT and SNEGSKA (reference sequence). Germline trimming cut 0 bases from V and 2 bases from J; bases unmatched to any gene: 4. The DNA of the CDR3 is TGCAGTGCTAGAGAAGGGGGCTTCTCCAAAAACATTCAGTACTTC. Protein product: CSAREGGFSKNIQYF.

The rearrangement links TRBV5-6 to TRBJ1-2; D is ambiguous. Germline-derived CDR1 and CDR2 are SGHDT and YYEEEE. The germline V and J ends were trimmed by 4 bases and 8 bases, with 12 bases remaining between them. The CDR3 runs 12 residues. CDR3 sequence reads: CASSLAMEGYTF. The DNA for the CDR3 is TGTGCCAGCAGCCTCGCAATGGAGGGCTACACCTTC.

V and J are TRBV12-3 or TRBV12-4 and TRBJ1-2, with 8 bases identical to TRBD1. Unmatched junction bases numbered 8, after V lost 6 bases and J lost 8 bases. CDR3 length equals 13 residues. This CDR3 is CASSGQGDRGYTF. The DNA for the CDR3 is TGTGCCAGCAGCGGACAGGGCGACCGGGGCTACACCTTC.

This clonotype was observed a few times. The chain carries TRBV6-2 or TRBV6-3 and TRBJ2-7; tentatively, D is TRBD2 (6 bases). V was trimmed by 3 bases and J by 10 bases, leaving 13 bases between them. CDR1 is MNHEY, CDR2 SVGEGT, per germline. The length of the CDR3 is 12 residues. In DNA, the CDR3 is TGTGCCAGCAGTTATGGACTACCCCGCCAGTACTTC. Translation: CASSYGLPRQYF.

The chain couples TRBV11-2 to TRBJ2-1; a weak D match, TRBD2 (5 bases). V gave up 5 bases and J gave up 7 bases, with 9 bases separating them. This CDR3 has 12 amino acids. CDR1 is SGHAT and CDR2 is FQNNGV in the germline V gene. CDR3 region: CASSRWTNEQFF. The DNA of the CDR3 is TGTGCCAGCAGCAGGTGGACTAATGAGCAGTTCTTC. The variable domain in full, with the rest retrieved from reference TRBV11-2 and TRBJ2-1, is EAGVAQSPRYKIIEKRQSVAFWCNPISGHATLYWYQQILGQGPKLLIQFQNNGVVDDSQLPKDRFSAERLKGVDSTLKIQPAKLEDSAVYLCASSRWTNEQFFGPGTRLTVL.

This clonotype was seen ten or more times. The chain links TRBV5-8 to TRBJ1-6; D is perhaps TRBD1 (6 bases). The length of the CDR3 is 16 residues. Germline lookup yields CDR1 SGHTS and CDR2 YDEGEE. V lost 3 bases to trimming and J lost 10 bases, with 20 bases between them. The CDR3 coding sequence is TGTGCCAGCAGCTACGGGACATCCTCCTGGAGGTCACCCCTCCACTTT. Translation gives CASSYGTSSWRSPLHF.

The rearrangement joins TRBV6-1 to TRBJ2-1, with 7 nucleotides matching TRBD2. CDR1 is MNHNS, CDR2 SASEGT, per germline. After removal of 11 bases from V and 2 bases from J, the junction contained 9 bases not matched to a gene. The CDR3 runs to 14 residues. This CDR3 reads CASQEAGTYNEQFF. DNA for the CDR3: TGTGCCTCCCAGGAAGCGGGAACCTACAATGAGCAGTTCTTC.

The table lists this clonotype with a few counts. V is TRBV13 and J is TRBJ2-3; the D call may be TRBD1 or TRBD2 (5 bases each). V was shortened by 4 bases and J by 4 bases, with 12 bases between the two germline ends. Germline V lookup: CDR1 PRHDT, CDR2 FYEKMQ (reference sequence). This CDR3 has 14 residues. CDR3 DNA: TGTGCCAGCAGCTCCCGGAGAGGGGCAGATACGCAGTATTTT. Translated: CASSSRRGADTQYF.

CDR3 protein: CASSAGFGYTF. The CDR3 DNA is TGTGCCAGCAGCGCAGGGTTTGGCTACACCTTC. The J gene is TRBJ1-2, the V gene TRBV7-2; TRBD1 is a possible D gene (5 bases). V gave up 5 bases and J gave up 7 bases, with 8 bases separating them. Germline CDR1 and CDR2: SGHTA and FQGNSA. The CDR3 covers 11 residues.

The chain employs TRBV10-3 and TRBJ1-1, with 9 bases aligning to TRBD1. CDR3 size: 14 residues. From germline, CDR1 is ENHRY and CDR2 SYGVKD. The V gene end was trimmed by 9 bases and the J gene end by 3 bases; junction bases not matched to a gene: 8. The CDR3 sequence: CAIKQGARYTEAFF. CDR3 nucleotide sequence: TGTGCCATTAAACAGGGGGCGCGGTACACTGAAGCTTTCTTT.

This clonotype was counted a few times. At one end, the junction sequence differs from germline, possibly due to a read error. The chain joins TRBV7-7 to TRBJ2-2, with D unresolved. This CDR3 is 14 amino acids long. Germline V CDR1 and CDR2: SSHAT, FNYEAQ (reference sequence). The CDR3 protein is CASSPLRSTGELFF. CDR3 DNA: TGTGCTAGCAGCCCCCTTAGGAGTACCGGGGAGCTGTTTTTT.

This chain connects TRBV6-1 to TRBJ2-1; 8 nucleotides agree with TRBD2. CDR1 MNHNS and CDR2 SASEGT come from the germline V gene. The CDR3 runs to 17 residues. The junction had 11 bases not matched to a gene; V was cut back by 5 bases and J by 2 bases. The DNA of the CDR3 is TGTGCCAGCAGTCCCCGGGCCTCGACTAGCGCCTACAATGAGCAGTTCTTC. This sequence encodes CASSPRASTSAYNEQFF.

This clonotype came up a few times. J is TRBJ2-7 and V is TRBV12-3 or TRBV12-4; D remains unclear. The germline V and J ends were trimmed by 4 bases and 0 bases, with 13 bases remaining between them. CDR3 length: 15 residues. CDR3 sequence (DNA): TGTGCCAGCAGTTCCCCCCACGCCAGCTCCTACGAGCAGTACTTC. Its protein product is CASSSPHASSYEQYF.

Ten or more counts support this clonotype. This CDR3 reads CASSERAGTGQPQHF. The CDR3 DNA sequence: TGTGCCAGCAGCGAAAGAGCAGGCACGGGTCAGCCCCAGCATTTT. J is TRBJ1-5 and V is TRBV7-2; D not certain. V lost 5 bases, J lost 6 bases, and 17 bases lay in between. Germline CDR1 SGHTA, CDR2 FQGNSA. This CDR3 comprises 15 residues.

The chain carries TRBV7-6 and TRBJ1-5, with 7 bases identical to TRBD1. CDR3 length: 13 amino acids. The V and J ends lost 3 bases and 6 bases, in that order; junction bases with no gene match: 2. Germline lookup yields CDR1 SGHVS and CDR2 FNYEAQ. The CDR3 DNA sequence: TGTGCCAGCAGCTTTCAGGGGGGTCAGCCCCAGCATTTT. Its protein product is CASSFQGGQPQHF.

This clonotype was recorded a few times. V is TRBV2 and J is TRBJ2-5, with D tentatively TRBD2 (6 bases). This CDR3 has 15 amino acids. The germline V gene has CDR1 SNHLY and CDR2 FYNNEI. Trimming left V 2 bases short and J 5 bases short, with 15 bases between. The CDR3, as DNA: TGTGCCAGCAGTGAACTTACGGGAGTGGGGGAGACCCAGTACTTC. This gives the protein CASSELTGVGETQYF.

With regard to this clonotype: One end of the junction does not line up with germline, which may come from a read error. The chain couples TRBV20-1 to TRBJ2-7; 7 positions match TRBD2. Germline CDR1 and CDR2: DFQATT and SNEGSKA (reference sequence). This CDR3 is 16 amino acids long. The CDR3 DNA is TGCTGTGCTAGAGATCAGGCGACTAGCTGGTCCTACGAGCAGTACTTC. This codes for CCARDQATSWSYEQYF.

This clonotype was observed a few times. The V call is TRBV5-6, the J call TRBJ2-5; 7 bases fit TRBD2. The CDR3 sequence is 15 residues long. Looked up from germline, CDR1 is SGHDT and CDR2 is YYEEEE. With 4 bases clipped from V and 5 bases from J, the junction kept 11 bases outside the gene matches. The CDR3 DNA follows: TGTGCCAGCAGCCCCCTGGCGGGAGAGAGGGAGACCCAGTACTTC. As protein: CASSPLAGERETQYF.

Ten or more counts support this clonotype. The chain has TRBV29-1 and TRBJ2-5, with D perhaps matching TRBD2 (7 bases). The germline gives CDR1 SQVTM, CDR2 ANQGSEA. The CDR3 is made up of 15 amino acids. Trimming pared 0 bases from V and 9 bases from J, leaving 20 bases between. This chain's CDR3 is CSVEDLGGQERPQYF. For the CDR3, the DNA is TGCAGCGTTGAAGATCTGGGGGGGCAGGAGAGACCCCAGTACTTC.

This clonotype came up many times. The chain joins TRBV5-1 to TRBJ1-1; D perhaps matches TRBD1 (5 bases). The CDR3 totals 15 residues. Trimming took 0 bases from V and 3 from J, leaving 12 bases between them. The V gene's germline CDR1 is SGHRS and CDR2 YFSETQ. The CDR3 loop reads CASSLVGHTDTEAFF. CDR3 coding DNA: TGCGCCAGCAGCTTGGTTGGACACACCGACACTGAAGCTTTCTTT.